The 8 T cell receptor beta chains below all came from one sample that was sequenced in a study of blood T cell repertoires in COVID-19 (TCRdb year 2020). The library was produced with the immunoSEQ multiplex PCR assay. This immuneACCESS table, as held by TCRdb, lists in-frame sequences with V and J called but not all clones. Of the missing ones, under half trace to an unresolved V gene in checked studies; the others have no known cause. The sample table lists 200,000 to 250,000 clones, around 85% of them with a count of one. Jointly, the top ten make up over 3% of the sample. The sequencing input was peripheral blood. The receptors derive from a woman in her thirties who had recovered from COVID-19.

V gene TRBV19 combines with J gene TRBJ2-5; TRBD1 is a possible D gene (6 bases). The V gene lost 5 bases and the J gene lost 3 bases, with 13 bases spanning the gap. The CDR3 length is 14 residues. CDR1 is LNHDA and CDR2 is SQIVND in the germline V gene (reference sequence). CDR3 nucleotide sequence: TGTGCCAGTAGTCGCGACAGGCTGAAAGAGACCCAGTACTTC. Its protein is CASSRDRLKETQYF.

This clone was observed a single time. This specimen includes other DNA sequences encoding the same CDR3. V and J are TRBV27 and TRBJ2-7; 9 bases are a match to TRBD1. Germline V gene sequence: CDR1 MNHEY, CDR2 SMNVEV (reference sequence). CDR3 size: 14 residues. V lost 4 bases to trimming and J lost 4 bases; unmatched junction nucleotides: 5. CDR3 DNA: TGTGCCAGCAGTTCTACAGGGGGCGGTTACGAGCAGTACTTC. Its translation is CASSSTGGGYEQYF.

The chain uses TRBV5-1 and TRBJ2-5; 9 bases are shared with TRBD2. V lost 4 bases and J lost 5; bases outside the gene matches: 15. The CDR3 loop spans 17 amino acids. Germline V gene sequence: CDR1 SGHRS, CDR2 YFSETQ. The CDR3 sequence: CASSVSPGLALQETQYF. In DNA, the CDR3 is TGCGCCAGCAGCGTTTCCCCGGGACTAGCCCTTCAGGAGACCCAGTACTTC.

The chain joins TRBV4-1 to TRBJ2-2; 7 bases line up with TRBD2. V lost 6 bases and J lost 5; bases outside the gene matches: 12. The CDR3 contains 16 residues. Germline-derived CDR1 and CDR2 are MGHRA and YSYEKL. The CDR3 DNA reads as TGCGCCAGCAGTCCTGAGAGCGGGGTGTTGACCGGGGAGCTGTTTTTT. This codes for CASSPESGVLTGELFF.

The rearrangement uses TRBV5-4 and TRBJ1-2; no definite D call. V was pared by 0 bases and J by 1 base, with 7 bases between. Germline V gene sequence: CDR1 SGHNT, CDR2 YYREEE (reference sequence). This CDR3 has 14 residues. CDR3 residues: CASSLAGVNYGYTF. Written as DNA, the CDR3 is TGTGCCAGCAGCTTGGCCGGGGTTAACTATGGCTACACCTTC.

The V gene is TRBV2, the J gene TRBJ1-1; no clear D. The CDR3 totals 12 residues. V was pared by 6 bases and J by 7 bases, with 12 bases between. The germline V gene has CDR1 SNHLY and CDR2 FYNNEI. The CDR3 DNA reads as TGTGCCAGCAGATGGGGAGAAGGTGAAGCTTTCTTT. Translation gives CASRWGEGEAFF.

This clone is a singleton in its sample. V and J are TRBV6-1 and TRBJ1-2; D ambiguous. Germline CDR1 and CDR2: MNHNS and SASEGT. Trimming took off 1 base at V and 0 bases at J, with 9 bases between the two ends. There are 15 residues in the CDR3. The CDR3 reads CASSEVAGSNYGYTF. The CDR3 DNA reads as TGTGCCAGCAGTGAAGTTGCAGGTTCTAACTATGGCTACACCTTC.

V is TRBV27 and J is TRBJ2-7; 7 bases are shared with TRBD1. After removal of 6 bases from V and 5 bases from J, the junction contained 7 bases not matched to a gene. The CDR3 extends over 13 amino acids. Germline loops: CDR1 MNHEY, CDR2 SMNVEV (reference sequence). Here the CDR3 reads CASRGTARHEQYF. CDR3 sequence (DNA): TGTGCCAGCAGGGGGACAGCGCGCCACGAGCAGTACTTC.